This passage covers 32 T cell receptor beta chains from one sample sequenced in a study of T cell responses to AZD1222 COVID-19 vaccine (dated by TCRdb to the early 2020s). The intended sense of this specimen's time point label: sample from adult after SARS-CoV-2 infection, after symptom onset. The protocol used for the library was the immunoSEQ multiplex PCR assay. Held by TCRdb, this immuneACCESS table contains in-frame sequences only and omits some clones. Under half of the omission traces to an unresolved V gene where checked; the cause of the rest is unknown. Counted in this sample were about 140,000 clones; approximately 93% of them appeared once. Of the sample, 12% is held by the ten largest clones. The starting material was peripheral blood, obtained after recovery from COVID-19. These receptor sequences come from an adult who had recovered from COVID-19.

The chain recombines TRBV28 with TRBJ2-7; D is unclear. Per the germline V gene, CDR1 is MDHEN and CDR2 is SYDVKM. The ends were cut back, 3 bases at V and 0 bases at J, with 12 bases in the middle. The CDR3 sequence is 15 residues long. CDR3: CASSFQSLSSYEQYF. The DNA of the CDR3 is TGTGCCAGCAGTTTCCAGTCCCTAAGCTCCTACGAGCAGTACTTC.

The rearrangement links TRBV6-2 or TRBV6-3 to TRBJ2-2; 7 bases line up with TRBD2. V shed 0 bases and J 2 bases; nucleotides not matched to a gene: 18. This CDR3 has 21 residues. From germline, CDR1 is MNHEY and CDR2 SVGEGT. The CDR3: CASSYSTCGSLPRNNTGELFF. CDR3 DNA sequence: TGTGCCAGCAGTTACTCGACTTGCGGGAGTTTGCCTCGTAATAACACCGGGGAGCTGTTTTTT.

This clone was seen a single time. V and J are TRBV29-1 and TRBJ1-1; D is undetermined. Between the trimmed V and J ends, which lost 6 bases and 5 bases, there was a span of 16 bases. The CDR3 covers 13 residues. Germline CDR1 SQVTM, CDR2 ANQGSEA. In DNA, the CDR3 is TGCAGCGTCACTGGACGGTACGGGACTGAAGCTTTCTTT. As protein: CSVTGRYGTEAFF.

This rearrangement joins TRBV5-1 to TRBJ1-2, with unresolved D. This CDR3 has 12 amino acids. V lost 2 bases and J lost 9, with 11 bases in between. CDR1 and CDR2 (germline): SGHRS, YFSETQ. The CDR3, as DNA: TGCGCCAGCAGCTTAGAAGGGCCGAGCTACACCTTC. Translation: CASSLEGPSYTF. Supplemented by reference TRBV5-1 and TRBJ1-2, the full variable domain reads KAGVTQTPRYLIKTRGQQVTLSCSPISGHRSVSWYQQTPGQGLQFLFEYFSETQRNKGNFPGRFSGRQFSNSRSEMNVSTLELGDSALYLCASSLEGPSYTFGSGTRLTVV.

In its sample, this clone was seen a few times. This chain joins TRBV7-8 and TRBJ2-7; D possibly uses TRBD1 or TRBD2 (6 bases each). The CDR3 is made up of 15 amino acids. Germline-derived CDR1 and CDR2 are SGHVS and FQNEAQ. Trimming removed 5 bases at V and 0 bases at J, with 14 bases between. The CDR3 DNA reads TGTGCCAGCAGCCCACCCCGGGGGCCCTCCTACGAGCAGTACTTC. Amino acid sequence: CASSPPRGPSYEQYF.

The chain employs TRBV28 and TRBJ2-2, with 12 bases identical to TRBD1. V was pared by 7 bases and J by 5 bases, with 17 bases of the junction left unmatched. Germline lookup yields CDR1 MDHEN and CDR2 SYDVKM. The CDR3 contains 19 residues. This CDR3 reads CASTLVYGGTGGRTGELFF. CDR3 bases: TGTGCCAGCACCCTAGTTTATGGTGGGACAGGGGGCAGAACCGGGGAGCTGTTTTTT.

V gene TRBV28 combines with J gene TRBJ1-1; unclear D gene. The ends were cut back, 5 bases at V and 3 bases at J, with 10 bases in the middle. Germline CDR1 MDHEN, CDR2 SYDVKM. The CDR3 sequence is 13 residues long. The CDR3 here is CASSRTRDTEAFF. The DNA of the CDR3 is TGTGCCAGCAGTAGAACGCGGGACACTGAAGCTTTCTTT.

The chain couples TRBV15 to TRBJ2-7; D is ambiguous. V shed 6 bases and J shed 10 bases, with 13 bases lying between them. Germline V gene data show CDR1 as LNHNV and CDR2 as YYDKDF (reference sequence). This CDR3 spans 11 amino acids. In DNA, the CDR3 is TGTGCCACCAGGGTGGGAACACAACAGTACTTC. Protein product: CATRVGTQQYF. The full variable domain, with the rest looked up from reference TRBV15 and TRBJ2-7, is DAMVIQNPRYQVTQFGKPVTLSCSQTLNHNVMYWYQQKSSQAPKLLFHYYDKDFNNEADTPDNFQSRRPNTSFCFLDIRSPGLGDTAMYLCATRVGTQQYFGPGTRLTVT.

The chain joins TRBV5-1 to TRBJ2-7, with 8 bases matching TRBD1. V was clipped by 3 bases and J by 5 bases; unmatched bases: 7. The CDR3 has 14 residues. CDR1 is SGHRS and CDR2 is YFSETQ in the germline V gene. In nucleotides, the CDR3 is TGCGCCAGCAGCTCGGGACAGGCCGACAACGAGCAGTACTTC. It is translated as CASSSGQADNEQYF.

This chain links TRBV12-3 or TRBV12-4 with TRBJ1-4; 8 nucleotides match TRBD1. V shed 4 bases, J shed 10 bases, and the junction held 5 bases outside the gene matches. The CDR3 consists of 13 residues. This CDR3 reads CASSSTGTGKLFF. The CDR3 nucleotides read TGTGCCAGCAGTTCGACCGGGACAGGAAAACTGTTTTTT.

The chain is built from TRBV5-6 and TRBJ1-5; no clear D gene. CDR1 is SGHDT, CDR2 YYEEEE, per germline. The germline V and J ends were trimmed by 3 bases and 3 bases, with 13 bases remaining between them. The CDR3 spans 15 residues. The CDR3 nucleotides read TGTGCCAGCAGCTCCGGGTCCGACTACAATCAGCCCCAGCATTTT. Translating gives CASSSGSDYNQPQHF. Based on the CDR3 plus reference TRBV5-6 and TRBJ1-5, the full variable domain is DAGVTQSPTHLIKTRGQQVTLRCSPKSGHDTVSWYQQALGQGPQFIFQYYEEEERQRGNFPDRFSGHQFPNYSSELNVNALLLGDSALYLCASSSGSDYNQPQHFGDGTRLSIL.

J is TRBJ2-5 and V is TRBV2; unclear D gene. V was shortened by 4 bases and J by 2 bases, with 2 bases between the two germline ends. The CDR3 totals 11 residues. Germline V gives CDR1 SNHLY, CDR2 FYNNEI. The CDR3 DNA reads TGTGCCAGCAGTGTACAAGAGACCCAGTACTTC. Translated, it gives CASSVQETQYF.

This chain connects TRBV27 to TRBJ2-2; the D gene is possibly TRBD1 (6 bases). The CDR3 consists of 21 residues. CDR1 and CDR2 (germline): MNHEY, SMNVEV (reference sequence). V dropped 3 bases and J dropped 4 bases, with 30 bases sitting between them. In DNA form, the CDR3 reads TGTGCCAGCAGTTTGCTGGTCCGCGGGTCTCAGGGGTGGGACGTCACCGGGGAGCTGTTTTTT. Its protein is CASSLLVRGSQGWDVTGELFF.

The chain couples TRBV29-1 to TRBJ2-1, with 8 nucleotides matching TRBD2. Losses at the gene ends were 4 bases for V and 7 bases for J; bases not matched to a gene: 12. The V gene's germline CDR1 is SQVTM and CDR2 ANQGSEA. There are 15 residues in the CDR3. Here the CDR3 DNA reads TGCAGCGTTGTAGGTACCAGCGGGAGAAGGAATGAGCAGTTCTTC. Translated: CSVVGTSGRRNEQFF.

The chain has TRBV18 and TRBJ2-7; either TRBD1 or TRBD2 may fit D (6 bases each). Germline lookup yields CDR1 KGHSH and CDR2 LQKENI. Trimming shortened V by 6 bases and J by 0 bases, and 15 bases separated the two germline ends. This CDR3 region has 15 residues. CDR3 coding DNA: TGTGCCAGCTCCCCTTTTAGGGGGGACTCCTACGAGCAGTACTTC. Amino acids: CASSPFRGDSYEQYF.

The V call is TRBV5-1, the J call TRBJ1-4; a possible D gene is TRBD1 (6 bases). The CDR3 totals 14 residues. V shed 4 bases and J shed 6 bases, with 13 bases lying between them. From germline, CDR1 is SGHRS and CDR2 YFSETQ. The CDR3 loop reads CASSGRGNYEKLFF. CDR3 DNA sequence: TGCGCCAGCAGCGGCAGGGGAAACTATGAAAAACTGTTTTTT.

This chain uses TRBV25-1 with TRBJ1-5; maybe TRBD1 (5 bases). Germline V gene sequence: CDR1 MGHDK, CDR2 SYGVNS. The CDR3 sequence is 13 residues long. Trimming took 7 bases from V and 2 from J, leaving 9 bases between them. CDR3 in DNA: TGTGCCAGCAAAGGGGTGGGCAATCAGCCCCAGCATTTT. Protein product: CASKGVGNQPQHF.

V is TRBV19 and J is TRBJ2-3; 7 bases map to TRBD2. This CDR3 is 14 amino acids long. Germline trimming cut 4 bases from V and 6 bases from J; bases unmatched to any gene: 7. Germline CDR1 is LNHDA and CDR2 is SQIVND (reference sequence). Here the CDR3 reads CASSRSGTLDTQYF. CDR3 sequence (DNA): TGTGCCAGTAGTAGGAGCGGGACTTTGGATACGCAGTATTTT.

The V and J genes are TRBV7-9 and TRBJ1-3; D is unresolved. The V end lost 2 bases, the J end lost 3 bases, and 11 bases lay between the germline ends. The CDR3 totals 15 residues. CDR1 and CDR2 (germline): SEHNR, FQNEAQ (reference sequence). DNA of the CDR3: TGTGCCAGCAGCTTAAACAGCGGAGTTGGAAACACCATATATTTT. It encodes CASSLNSGVGNTIYF.

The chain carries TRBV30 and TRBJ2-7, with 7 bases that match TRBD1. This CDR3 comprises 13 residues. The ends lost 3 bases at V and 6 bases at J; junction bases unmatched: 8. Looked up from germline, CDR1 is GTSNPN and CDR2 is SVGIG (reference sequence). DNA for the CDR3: TGTGCCTGGAGCCGAAGGACAGGAGCCGAGCAGTACTTC. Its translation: CAWSRRTGAEQYF.

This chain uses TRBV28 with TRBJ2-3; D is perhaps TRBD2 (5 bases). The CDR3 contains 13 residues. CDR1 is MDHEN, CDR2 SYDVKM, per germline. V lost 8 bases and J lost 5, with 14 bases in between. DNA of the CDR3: TGTGCCAGCCTCGGGGTTTCGGAAGATACGCAGTATTTT. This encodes CASLGVSEDTQYF.

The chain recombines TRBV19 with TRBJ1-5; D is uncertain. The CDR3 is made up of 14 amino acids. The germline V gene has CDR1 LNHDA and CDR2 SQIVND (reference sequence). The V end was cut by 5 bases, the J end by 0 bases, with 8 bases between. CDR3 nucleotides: TGTGCCAGTAGTCTGATGGTTAGCAATCAGCCCCAGCATTTT. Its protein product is CASSLMVSNQPQHF. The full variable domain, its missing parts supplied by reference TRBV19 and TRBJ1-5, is DGGITQSPKYLFRKEGQNVTLSCEQNLNHDAMYWYRQDPGQGLRLIYYSQIVNDFQKGDIAEGYSVSREKKESFPLTVTSAQKNPTAFYLCASSLMVSNQPQHFGDGTRLSIL.

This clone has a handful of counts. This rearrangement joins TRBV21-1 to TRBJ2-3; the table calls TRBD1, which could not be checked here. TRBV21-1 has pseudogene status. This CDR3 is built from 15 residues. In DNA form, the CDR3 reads TGTGCCAGCAGCACGAGTGGGACAGGGGAAGATACGCAGTATTTT. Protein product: CASSTSGTGEDTQYF.

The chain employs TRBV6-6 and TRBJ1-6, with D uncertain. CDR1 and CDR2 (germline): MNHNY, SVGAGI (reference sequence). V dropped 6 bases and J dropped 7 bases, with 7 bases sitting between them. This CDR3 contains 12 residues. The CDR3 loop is CASSPQNSPLHF. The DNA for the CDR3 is TGTGCCAGCAGCCCCCAGAATTCACCCCTCCACTTT.

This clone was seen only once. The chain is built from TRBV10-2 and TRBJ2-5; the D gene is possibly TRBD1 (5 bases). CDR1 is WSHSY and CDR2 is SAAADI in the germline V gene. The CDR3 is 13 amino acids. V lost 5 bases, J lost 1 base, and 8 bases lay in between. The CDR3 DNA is TGCGCCAGCAGTAGACAGCGCCAAGAGACCCAGTACTTC. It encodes CASSRQRQETQYF.

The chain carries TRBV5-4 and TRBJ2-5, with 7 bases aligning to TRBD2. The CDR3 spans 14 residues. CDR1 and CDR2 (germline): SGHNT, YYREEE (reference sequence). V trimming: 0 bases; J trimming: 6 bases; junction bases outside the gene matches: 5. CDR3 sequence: CASSLVSSGKTQYF. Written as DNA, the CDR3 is TGTGCCAGCAGCTTGGTATCCAGCGGGAAGACCCAGTACTTC.

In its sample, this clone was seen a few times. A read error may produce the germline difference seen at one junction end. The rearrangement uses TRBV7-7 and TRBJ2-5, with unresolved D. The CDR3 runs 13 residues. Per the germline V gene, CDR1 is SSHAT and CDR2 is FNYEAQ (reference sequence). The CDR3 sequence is CASSLNYGETQYF. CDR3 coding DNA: TGTGCTAGCAGCTTAAATTACGGGGAGACCCAGTACTTC.

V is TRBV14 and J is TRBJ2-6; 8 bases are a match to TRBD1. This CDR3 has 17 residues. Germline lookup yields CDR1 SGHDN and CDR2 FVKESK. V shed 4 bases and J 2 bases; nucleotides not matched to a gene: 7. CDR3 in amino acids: CASSLRTGFAGANVLTF. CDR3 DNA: TGTGCCAGCAGCCTACGGACAGGGTTCGCTGGGGCCAACGTCCTGACTTTC.

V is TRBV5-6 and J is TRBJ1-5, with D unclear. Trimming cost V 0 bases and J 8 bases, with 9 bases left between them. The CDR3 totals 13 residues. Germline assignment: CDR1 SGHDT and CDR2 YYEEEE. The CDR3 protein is CASSLAGREPQHF. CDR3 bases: TGTGCCAGCAGCTTGGCCGGACGGGAGCCCCAGCATTTT.

The CDR3 DNA is TGTGCCAGCAACCCGGGAGGAACCTACAATGAGCAGTTCTTC. This translates into CASNPGGTYNEQFF. The chain joins TRBV25-1 to TRBJ2-1; TRBD2 agrees at 7 bases. Losses at the gene ends were 7 bases for V and 2 bases for J; bases not matched to a gene: 5. The CDR3 is made up of 14 amino acids. Germline CDR1 MGHDK, CDR2 SYGVNS. Full variable domain (outside the CDR3, taken from reference TRBV25-1 and TRBJ2-1): EADIYQTPRYLVIGTGKKITLECSQTMGHDKMYWYQQDPGMELHLIHYSYGVNSTEKGDLSSESTVSRIRTEHFPLTLESARPSHTSQYLCASNPGGTYNEQFFGPGTRLTVL.

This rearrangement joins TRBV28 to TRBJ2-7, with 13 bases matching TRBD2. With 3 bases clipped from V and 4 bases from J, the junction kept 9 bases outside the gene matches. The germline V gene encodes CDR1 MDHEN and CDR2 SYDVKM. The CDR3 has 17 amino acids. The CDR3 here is CASSFPPTSGRAYEQYF. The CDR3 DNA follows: TGTGCCAGCAGTTTCCCTCCCACTAGCGGGAGGGCTTACGAGCAGTACTTC.

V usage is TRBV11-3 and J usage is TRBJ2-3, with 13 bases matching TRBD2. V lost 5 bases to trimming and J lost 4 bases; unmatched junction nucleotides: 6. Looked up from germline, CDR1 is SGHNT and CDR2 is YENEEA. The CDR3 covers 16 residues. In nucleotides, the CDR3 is TGTGCCAGCAGCCCACGGACTAGCGGGGGATCAGATACGCAGTATTTT. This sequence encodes CASSPRTSGGSDTQYF.